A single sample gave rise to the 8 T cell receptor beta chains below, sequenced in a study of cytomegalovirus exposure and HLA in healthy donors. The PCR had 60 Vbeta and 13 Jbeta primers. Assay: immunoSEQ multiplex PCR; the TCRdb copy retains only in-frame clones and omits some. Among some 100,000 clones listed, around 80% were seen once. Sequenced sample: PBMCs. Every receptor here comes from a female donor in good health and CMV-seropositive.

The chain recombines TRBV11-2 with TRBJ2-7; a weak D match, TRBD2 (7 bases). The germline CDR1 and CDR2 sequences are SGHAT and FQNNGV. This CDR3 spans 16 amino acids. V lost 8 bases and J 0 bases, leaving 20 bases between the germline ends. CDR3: CASRGVGGLNSYEQYF. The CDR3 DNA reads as TGTGCCAGCCGTGGGGTGGGGGGGCTGAACTCCTACGAGCAGTACTTC. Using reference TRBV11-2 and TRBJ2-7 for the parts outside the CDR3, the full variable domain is EAGVAQSPRYKIIEKRQSVAFWCNPISGHATLYWYQQILGQGPKLLIQFQNNGVVDDSQLPKDRFSAERLKGVDSTLKIQPAKLEDSAVYLCASRGVGGLNSYEQYFGPGTRLTVT.

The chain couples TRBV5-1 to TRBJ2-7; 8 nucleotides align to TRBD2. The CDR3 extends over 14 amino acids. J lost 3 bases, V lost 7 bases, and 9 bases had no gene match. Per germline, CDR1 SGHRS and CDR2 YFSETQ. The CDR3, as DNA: TGCGCCAGCTCCGCGGGGGGAGTGAGCTACGAGCAGTACTTC. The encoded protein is CASSAGGVSYEQYF.

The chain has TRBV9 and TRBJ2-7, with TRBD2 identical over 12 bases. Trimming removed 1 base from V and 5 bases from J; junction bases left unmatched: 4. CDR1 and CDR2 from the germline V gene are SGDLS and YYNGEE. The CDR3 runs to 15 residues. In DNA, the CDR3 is TGTGCCAGCAGCGTAAGGACTAGCGGGGACAACGAGCAGTACTTC. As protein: CASSVRTSGDNEQYF. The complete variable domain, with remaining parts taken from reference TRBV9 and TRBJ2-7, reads DSGVTQTPKHLITATGQRVTLRCSPRSGDLSVYWYQQSLDQGLQFLIQYYNGEERAKGNILERFSAQQFPDLHSELNLSSLELGDSALYFCASSVRTSGDNEQYFGPGTRLTVT.

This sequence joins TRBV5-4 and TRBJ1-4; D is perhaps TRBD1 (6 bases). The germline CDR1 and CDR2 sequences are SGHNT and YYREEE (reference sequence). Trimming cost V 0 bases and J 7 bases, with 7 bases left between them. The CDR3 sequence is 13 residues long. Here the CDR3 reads CASSLGGGEKLFF. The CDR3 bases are TGTGCCAGCAGCTTGGGAGGGGGTGAAAAACTGTTTTTT.

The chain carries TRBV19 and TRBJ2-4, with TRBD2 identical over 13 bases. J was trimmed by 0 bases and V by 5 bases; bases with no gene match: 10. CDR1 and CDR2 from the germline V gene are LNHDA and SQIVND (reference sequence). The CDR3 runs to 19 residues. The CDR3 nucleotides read TGTGCCAGTAGTGCAGGGACTAGCGGGGCTCTGCTAGCCAAAAACATTCAGTACTTC. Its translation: CASSAGTSGALLAKNIQYF.

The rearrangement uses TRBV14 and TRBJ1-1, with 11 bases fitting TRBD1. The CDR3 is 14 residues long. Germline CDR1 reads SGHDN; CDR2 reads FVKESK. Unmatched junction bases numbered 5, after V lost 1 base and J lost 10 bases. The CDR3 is CASSQGRGTGGAFF. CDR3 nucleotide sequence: TGTGCCAGCAGCCAAGGGAGGGGGACAGGGGGAGCTTTCTTT.

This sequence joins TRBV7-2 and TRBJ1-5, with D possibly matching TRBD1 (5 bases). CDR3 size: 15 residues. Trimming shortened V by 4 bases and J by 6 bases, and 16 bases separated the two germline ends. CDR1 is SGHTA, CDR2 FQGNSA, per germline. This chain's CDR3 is CASSWVGGEGQPQHF. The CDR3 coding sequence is TGTGCCAGCAGCTGGGTGGGGGGAGAGGGTCAGCCCCAGCATTTT.

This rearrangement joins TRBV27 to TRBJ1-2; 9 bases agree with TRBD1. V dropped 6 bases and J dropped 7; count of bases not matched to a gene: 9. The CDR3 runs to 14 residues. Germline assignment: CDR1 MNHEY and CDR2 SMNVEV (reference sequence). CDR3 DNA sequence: TGTGCCAGCAGACCGACAGGGGGGACGGGTGGCTACACCTTC. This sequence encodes CASRPTGGTGGYTF.